This T cell receptor (beta chain) was observed in a study of blood T cell repertoires in COVID-19. For the study at large: In each case, the material was cDNA or gDNA derived from T cells, B-cell-depleted T cells, or PBMCs.

TCRdb's table, derived via immunoSEQ multiplex PCR, lists solely in-frame clones and lacks some. The table shows 70,000 to 90,000 clones, with 88% occurring only once. Germline loops: CDR1 KGHSH, CDR2 LQKENI. CDR3 length: 17 amino acids. V gave up 3 bases and J gave up 4 bases; unmatched junction bases: 14. V is TRBV18 and J is TRBJ1-2; 7 nucleotides align to TRBD1. Sequenced: peripheral blood. The receptor was derived from a man aged 50 or older with acute or convalescent COVID-19. CDR3 protein: CASSPYPPDRAAYGYTF. CDR3 nucleotide sequence: TGTGCCAGCTCACCGTACCCCCCTGACAGGGCCGCCTATGGCTACACCTTC.